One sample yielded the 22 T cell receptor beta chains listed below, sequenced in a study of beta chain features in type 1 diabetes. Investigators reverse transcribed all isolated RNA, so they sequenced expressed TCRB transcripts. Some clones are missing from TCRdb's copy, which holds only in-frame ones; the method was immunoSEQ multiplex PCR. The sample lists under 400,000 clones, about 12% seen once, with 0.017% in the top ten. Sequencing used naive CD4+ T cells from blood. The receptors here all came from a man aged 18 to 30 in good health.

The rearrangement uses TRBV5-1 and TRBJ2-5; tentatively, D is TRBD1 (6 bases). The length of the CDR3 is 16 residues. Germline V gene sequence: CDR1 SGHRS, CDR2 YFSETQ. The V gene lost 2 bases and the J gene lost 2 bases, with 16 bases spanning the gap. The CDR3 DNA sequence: TGCGCCAGCAGCTTAGACAGGACGACAAAGCAAGAGACCCAGTACTTC. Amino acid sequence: CASSLDRTTKQETQYF.

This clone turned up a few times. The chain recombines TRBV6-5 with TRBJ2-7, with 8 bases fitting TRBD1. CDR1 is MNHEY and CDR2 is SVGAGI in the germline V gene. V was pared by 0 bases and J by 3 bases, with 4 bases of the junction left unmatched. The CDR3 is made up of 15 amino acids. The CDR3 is CASSYSDRDNYEQYF. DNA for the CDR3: TGTGCCAGCAGTTACTCGGACAGGGATAACTACGAGCAGTACTTC.

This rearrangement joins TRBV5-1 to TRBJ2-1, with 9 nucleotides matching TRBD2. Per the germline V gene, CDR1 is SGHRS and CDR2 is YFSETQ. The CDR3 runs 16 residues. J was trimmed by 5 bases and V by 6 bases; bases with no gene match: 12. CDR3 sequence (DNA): TGCGCCAGCACCCGCGGGGGGGTCCTATCTGACAATGAGCAGTTCTTC. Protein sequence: CASTRGGVLSDNEQFF.

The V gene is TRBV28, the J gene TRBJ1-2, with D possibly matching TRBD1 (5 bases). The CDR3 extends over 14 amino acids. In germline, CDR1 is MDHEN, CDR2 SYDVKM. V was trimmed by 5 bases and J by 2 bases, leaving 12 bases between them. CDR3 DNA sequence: TGTGCCAGCAGTCCGTCACAGGCCAACTATGGCTACACCTTC. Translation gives CASSPSQANYGYTF.

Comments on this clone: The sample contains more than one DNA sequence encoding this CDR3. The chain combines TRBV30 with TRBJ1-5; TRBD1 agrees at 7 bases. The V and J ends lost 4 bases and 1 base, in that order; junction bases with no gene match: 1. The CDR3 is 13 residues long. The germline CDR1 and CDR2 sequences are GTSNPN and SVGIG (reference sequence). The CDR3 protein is CAWTGQSNQPQHF. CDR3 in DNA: TGTGCCTGGACGGGACAGAGCAATCAGCCCCAGCATTTT. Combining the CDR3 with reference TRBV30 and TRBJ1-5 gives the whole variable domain SQTIHQWPATLVQPVGSPLSLECTVEGTSNPNLYWYRQAAGRGLQLLFYSVGIGQISSEVPQNLSASRPQDRQFILSSKKLLLSDSGFYLCAWTGQSNQPQHFGDGTRLSIL.

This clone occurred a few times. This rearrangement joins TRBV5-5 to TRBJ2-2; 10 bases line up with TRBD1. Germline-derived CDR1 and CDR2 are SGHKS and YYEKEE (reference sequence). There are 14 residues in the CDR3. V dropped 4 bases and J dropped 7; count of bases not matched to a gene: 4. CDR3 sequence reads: CASSVGTGDGELFF. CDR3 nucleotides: TGTGCCAGCAGCGTCGGGACAGGGGACGGGGAGCTGTTTTTT.

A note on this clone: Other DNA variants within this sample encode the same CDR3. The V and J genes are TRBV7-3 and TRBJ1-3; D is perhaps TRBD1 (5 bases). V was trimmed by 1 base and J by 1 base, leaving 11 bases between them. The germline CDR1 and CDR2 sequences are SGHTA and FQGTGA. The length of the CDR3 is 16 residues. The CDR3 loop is CASSLMGQDSGNTIYF. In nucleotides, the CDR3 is TGTGCCAGCAGCTTAATGGGGCAGGATTCTGGAAACACCATATATTTT.

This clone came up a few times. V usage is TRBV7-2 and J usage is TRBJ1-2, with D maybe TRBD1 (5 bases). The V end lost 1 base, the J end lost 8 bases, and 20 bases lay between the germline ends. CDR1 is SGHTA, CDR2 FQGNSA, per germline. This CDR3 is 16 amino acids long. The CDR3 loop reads CASSLGVQGILRGYTF. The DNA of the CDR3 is TGTGCCAGCAGCTTAGGCGTTCAGGGTATACTTCGCGGCTACACCTTC.

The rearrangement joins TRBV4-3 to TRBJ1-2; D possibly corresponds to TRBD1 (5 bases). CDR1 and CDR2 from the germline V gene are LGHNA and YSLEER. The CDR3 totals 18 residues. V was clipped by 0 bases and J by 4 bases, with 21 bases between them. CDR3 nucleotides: TGCGCCAGCAGCCAAGAGACGGGTTCGGGCGGGGCGTCCTATGGCTACACCTTC. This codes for CASSQETGSGGASYGYTF.

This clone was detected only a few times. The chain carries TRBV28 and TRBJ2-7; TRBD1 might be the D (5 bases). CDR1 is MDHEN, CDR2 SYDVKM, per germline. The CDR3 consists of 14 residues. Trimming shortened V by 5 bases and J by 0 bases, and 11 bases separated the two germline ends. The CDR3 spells CASSLDSHSYEQYF. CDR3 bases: TGTGCCAGCAGTCTAGACAGCCACTCCTACGAGCAGTACTTC.

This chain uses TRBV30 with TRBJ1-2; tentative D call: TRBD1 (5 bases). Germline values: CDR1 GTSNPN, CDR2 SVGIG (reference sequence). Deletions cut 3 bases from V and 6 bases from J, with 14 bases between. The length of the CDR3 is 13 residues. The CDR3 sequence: CAWRRAGRDGYTF. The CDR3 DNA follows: TGTGCCTGGAGAAGGGCAGGCAGGGATGGCTACACCTTC.

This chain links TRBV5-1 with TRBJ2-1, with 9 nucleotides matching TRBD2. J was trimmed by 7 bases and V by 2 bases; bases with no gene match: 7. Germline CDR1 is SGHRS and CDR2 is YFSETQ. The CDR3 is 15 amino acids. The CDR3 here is CASSFSGGLLNEQFF. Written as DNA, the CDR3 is TGCGCCAGCAGCTTCAGCGGGGGGCTTCTAAATGAGCAGTTCTTC.

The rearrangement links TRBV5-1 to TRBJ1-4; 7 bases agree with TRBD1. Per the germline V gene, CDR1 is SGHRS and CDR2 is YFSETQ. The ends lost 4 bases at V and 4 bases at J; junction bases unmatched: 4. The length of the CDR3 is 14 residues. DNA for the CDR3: TGCGCCAGCAGCCAGGGACAGCTTAATGAAAAACTGTTTTTT. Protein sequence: CASSQGQLNEKLFF.

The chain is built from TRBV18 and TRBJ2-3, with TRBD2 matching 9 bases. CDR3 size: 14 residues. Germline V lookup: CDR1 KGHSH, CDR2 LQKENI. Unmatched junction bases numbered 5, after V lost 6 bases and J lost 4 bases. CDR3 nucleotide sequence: TGTGCCAGCTCCCGGACTAGCGCAGCAGATACGCAGTATTTT. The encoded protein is CASSRTSAADTQYF.

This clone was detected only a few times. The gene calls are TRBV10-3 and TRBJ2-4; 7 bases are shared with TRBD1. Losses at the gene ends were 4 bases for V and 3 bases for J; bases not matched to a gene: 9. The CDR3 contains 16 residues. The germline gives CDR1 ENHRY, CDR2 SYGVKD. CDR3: CAISGEQGYGKNIQYF. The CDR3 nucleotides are TGTGCCATCAGTGGCGAACAGGGGTATGGCAAAAACATTCAGTACTTC.

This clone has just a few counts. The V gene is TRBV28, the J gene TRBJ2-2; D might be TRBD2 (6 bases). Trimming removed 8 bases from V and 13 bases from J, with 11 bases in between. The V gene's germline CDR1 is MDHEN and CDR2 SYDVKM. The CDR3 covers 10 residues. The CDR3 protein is CASGLNLLFF. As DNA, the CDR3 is TGTGCCAGCGGACTAAATTTGCTGTTTTTT.

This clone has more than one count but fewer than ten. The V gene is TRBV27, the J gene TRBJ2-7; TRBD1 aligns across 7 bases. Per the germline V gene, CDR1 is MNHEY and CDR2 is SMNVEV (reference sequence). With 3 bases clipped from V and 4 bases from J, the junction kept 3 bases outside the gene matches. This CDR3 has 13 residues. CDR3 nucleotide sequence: TGTGCCAGCAGTTTGGGCAGGGGGTACGAGCAGTACTTC. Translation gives CASSLGRGYEQYF.

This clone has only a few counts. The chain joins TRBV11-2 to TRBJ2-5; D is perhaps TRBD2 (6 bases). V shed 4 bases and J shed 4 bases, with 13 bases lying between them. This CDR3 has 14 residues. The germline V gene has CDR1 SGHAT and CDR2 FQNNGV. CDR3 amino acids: CASSSQMGGETQYF. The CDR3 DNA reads TGTGCCAGCAGCTCCCAGATGGGGGGAGAGACCCAGTACTTC.

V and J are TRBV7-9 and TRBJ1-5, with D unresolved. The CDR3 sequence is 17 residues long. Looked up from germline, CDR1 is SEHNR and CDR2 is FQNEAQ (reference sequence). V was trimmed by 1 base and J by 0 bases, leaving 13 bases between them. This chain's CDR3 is CASSLGPRLNSNQPQHF. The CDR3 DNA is TGTGCCAGCAGCTTAGGGCCCCGACTGAATAGCAATCAGCCCCAGCATTTT.

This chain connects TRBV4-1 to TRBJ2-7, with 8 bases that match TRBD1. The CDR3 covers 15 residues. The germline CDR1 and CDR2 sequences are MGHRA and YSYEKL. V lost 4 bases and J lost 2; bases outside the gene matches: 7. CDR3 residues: CASSLDRGPTYEQYF. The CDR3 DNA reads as TGCGCCAGCAGCCTTGACAGGGGACCCACCTACGAGCAGTACTTC.

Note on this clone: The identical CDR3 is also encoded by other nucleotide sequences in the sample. CDR3 nucleotide sequence: TGTGCCTGGAGTTCCGGGGGAGGTGGCTACACCTTC. It is translated as CAWSSGGGGYTF. The V call is TRBV30, the J call TRBJ1-2; a possible D gene is TRBD1 (5 bases). Looked up from germline, CDR1 is GTSNPN and CDR2 is SVGIG (reference sequence). The length of the CDR3 is 12 residues. Trimming took 2 bases from V and 7 from J, leaving 11 bases between them.

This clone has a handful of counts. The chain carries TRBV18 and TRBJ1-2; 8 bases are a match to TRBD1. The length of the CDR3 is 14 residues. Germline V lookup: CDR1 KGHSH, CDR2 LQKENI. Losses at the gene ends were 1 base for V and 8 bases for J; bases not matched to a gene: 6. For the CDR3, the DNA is TGTGCCAGCTCACCACGACAGGGGATTGAGGGCTACACCTTC. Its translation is CASSPRQGIEGYTF.